The 27 T cell receptor beta chains listed next were all sequenced from one sample in a study of cytomegalovirus exposure and HLA in healthy donors. The PCR used 60 Vbeta and 13 Jbeta primers. Assay used: immunoSEQ multiplex PCR; TCRdb lists only in-frame clones, some missing. This table holds 95,000 to 100,000 clones, around 9.6% found once. Material: PBMCs. The source is a man aged 45-65 years in good health and CMV-seropositive.

The CDR3, as DNA: TGTGCCAGCTCACAGGACATGATCGAGCAGTACTTC. Residues: CASSQDMIEQYF. The V call is TRBV18, the J call TRBJ2-7; D possibly corresponds to TRBD1 (5 bases). This CDR3 spans 12 amino acids. V lost 4 bases to trimming and J lost 6 bases, with 10 bases between them. Germline CDR1 KGHSH, CDR2 LQKENI.

The rearrangement uses TRBV6-1 and TRBJ1-2; 11 nucleotides align to TRBD1. CDR1 MNHNS and CDR2 SASEGT come from the germline V gene. This CDR3 has 15 amino acids. V dropped 6 bases and J dropped 4; count of bases not matched to a gene: 7. The CDR3 spells CASRRGQGEVYGYTF. The DNA for the CDR3 is TGTGCCAGCAGGAGGGGACAGGGGGAGGTCTATGGCTACACCTTC.

This sequence joins TRBV18 and TRBJ1-1, with a possible D match to TRBD1 (5 bases). The CDR3 is 15 amino acids. V gave up 2 bases and J gave up 0 bases, with 10 bases separating them. Looked up from germline, CDR1 is KGHSH and CDR2 is LQKENI. CDR3 region: CASSPGAGMNTEAFF. CDR3 sequence (DNA): TGTGCCAGCTCACCAGGGGCAGGGATGAACACTGAAGCTTTCTTT.

This clone appeared a few times. The chain combines TRBV4-1 with TRBJ2-7; D perhaps matches TRBD1 (5 bases). Trimming took off 2 bases at V and 2 bases at J, with 22 bases between the two ends. Germline assignment: CDR1 MGHRA and CDR2 YSYEKL. This CDR3 contains 18 residues. The CDR3 is CASSQIPALRGPAYEQYF. Here the CDR3 DNA reads TGCGCCAGCAGCCAAATTCCCGCGCTAAGGGGTCCGGCCTACGAGCAGTACTTC.

This clone appeared a few times. V gene TRBV6-5 combines with J gene TRBJ2-7; D perhaps matches TRBD2 (5 bases). The V gene lost 0 bases and the J gene lost 6 bases, with 9 bases spanning the gap. The germline V gene has CDR1 MNHEY and CDR2 SVGAGI. This CDR3 contains 13 residues. In nucleotides, the CDR3 is TGTGCCAGCAGTTACTCGAGGGATTCCGAGCAGTACTTC. It translates to CASSYSRDSEQYF.

The chain links TRBV9 to TRBJ2-2, with 10 bases lining up with TRBD1. The J segment lost 3 bases and the V segment lost 3 bases, leaving 2 bases of the junction unmatched. Germline CDR1 and CDR2: SGDLS and YYNGEE. The CDR3 has 15 residues. Here the CDR3 DNA reads TGTGCCAGCAGCGCGGGACAGGGGCACACCGGGGAGCTGTTTTTT. Its protein is CASSAGQGHTGELFF.

J is TRBJ1-2 and V is TRBV4-1, with D uncertain. The V gene lost 4 bases and the J gene lost 8 bases, with 17 bases spanning the gap. The germline gives CDR1 MGHRA, CDR2 YSYEKL. The CDR3 runs to 14 residues. This chain's CDR3 is CASSREGEVLGYTF. The CDR3 DNA reads TGCGCCAGCAGCCGCGAGGGTGAGGTTCTCGGCTACACCTTC.

The V gene is TRBV6-6, the J gene TRBJ1-5; D perhaps matches TRBD1 (6 bases). CDR3 size: 12 residues. V shed 8 bases and J shed 4 bases, with 9 bases lying between them. Per the germline V gene, CDR1 is MNHNY and CDR2 is SVGAGI (reference sequence). In nucleotides, the CDR3 is TGTGCCAGCTCAGGGACAAATCAGCCCCAGCATTTT. It yields the protein CASSGTNQPQHF.

This clone was counted a few times. The genes are TRBV7-2 and TRBJ1-5; D unresolved. Germline values: CDR1 SGHTA, CDR2 FQGNSA. V was pared by 3 bases and J by 4 bases, with 7 bases between. The CDR3 is 13 amino acids. The CDR3 is CASSLGQNQPQHF. In DNA, the CDR3 is TGTGCCAGCAGCTTGGGCCAAAATCAGCCCCAGCATTTT.

The table lists this clone with a few counts. The gene calls are TRBV7-2 and TRBJ1-3, with D possibly being TRBD1 (5 bases). Per the germline V gene, CDR1 is SGHTA and CDR2 is FQGNSA. This CDR3 is built from 17 residues. V lost 0 bases and J 0 bases, leaving 12 bases between the germline ends. The CDR3 sequence is CASSLAPLGGSGNTIYF. CDR3 sequence (DNA): TGTGCCAGCAGCTTAGCCCCCCTCGGGGGCTCTGGAAACACCATATATTTT. Full variable domain (missing parts from reference TRBV7-2 and TRBJ1-3): GAGVSQSPSNKVTEKGKDVELRCDPISGHTALYWYRQSLGQGLEFLIYFQGNSAPDKSGLPSDRFSAERTGGSVSTLTIQRTQQEDSAVYLCASSLAPLGGSGNTIYFGEGSWLTVV.

This clone was found a few times. The rearrangement uses TRBV5-6 and TRBJ2-2; the match to TRBD2 covers 8 bases. J lost 2 bases, V lost 3 bases, and 9 bases had no gene match. The CDR3 is made up of 17 amino acids. Germline CDR1 and CDR2: SGHDT and YYEEEE. The CDR3 DNA reads as TGTGCCAGCAGCTATGGACTAGCCCTACGCAACACCGGGGAGCTGTTTTTT. Amino acid sequence: CASSYGLALRNTGELFF.

This clone turned up a few times. The V gene is TRBV2, the J gene TRBJ1-1; perhaps TRBD1 as D (5 bases). Germline V lookup: CDR1 SNHLY, CDR2 FYNNEI. V gave up 5 bases and J gave up 1 base, with 14 bases separating them. The CDR3 totals 15 residues. CDR3 nucleotide sequence: TGTGCCAGCAGTCCCGCGGCGGGGGGGAACACTGAAGCTTTCTTT. Encoded protein: CASSPAAGGNTEAFF.

A few counts support this clone. The chain has TRBV9 and TRBJ2-7; TRBD2 aligns across 8 bases. CDR1 is SGDLS, CDR2 YYNGEE, per germline. This CDR3 has 15 residues. V gave up 0 bases and J gave up 1 base; unmatched junction bases: 3. The CDR3 spells CASSVDPGGSYEQYF. The CDR3 DNA is TGTGCCAGCAGCGTAGACCCGGGAGGGTCCTACGAGCAGTACTTC. Complete variable domain (other parts from reference TRBV9 and TRBJ2-7): DSGVTQTPKHLITATGQRVTLRCSPRSGDLSVYWYQQSLDQGLQFLIQYYNGEERAKGNILERFSAQQFPDLHSELNLSSLELGDSALYFCASSVDPGGSYEQYFGPGTRLTVT.

This clone turned up a few times. The chain couples TRBV20-1 to TRBJ1-2; a weak D match, TRBD1 (6 bases). Trimming left V 7 bases short and J 3 bases short, with 9 bases between. The length of the CDR3 is 11 residues. Germline loops: CDR1 DFQATT, CDR2 SNEGSKA (reference sequence). CDR3: CSVQGDYGYTF. CDR3 coding DNA: TGCAGTGTACAGGGCGACTATGGCTACACCTTC.

The chain joins TRBV27 to TRBJ2-1; no clear D. Trimming took 1 base from V and 9 from J, leaving 10 bases between them. Germline CDR1 MNHEY, CDR2 SMNVEV (reference sequence). CDR3 length: 13 residues. CDR3 in amino acids: CASSLLGPGEQFF. Written as DNA, the CDR3 is TGTGCCAGCAGTTTATTGGGCCCCGGTGAGCAGTTCTTC.

The chain employs TRBV6-5 and TRBJ1-1, with 7 bases fitting TRBD1. In germline, CDR1 is MNHEY, CDR2 SVGAGI. The CDR3 has 13 residues. V was pared by 6 bases and J by 1 base, with 2 bases of the junction left unmatched. This chain's CDR3 is CASRGQPNTEAFF. The DNA for the CDR3 is TGTGCCAGCAGGGGACAGCCGAACACTGAAGCTTTCTTT.

There are a few counts of this clone. V usage is TRBV10-3 and J usage is TRBJ2-5, with D possibly TRBD1 on 6 matching bases. V lost 5 bases, J lost 5 bases, and 12 bases lay in between. Germline V lookup: CDR1 ENHRY, CDR2 SYGVKD. The CDR3 is made up of 13 amino acids. CDR3 in DNA: TGTGCCATCAGTCAACAGGGAAAGGAGACCCAGTACTTC. Translated: CAISQQGKETQYF.

The chain has TRBV4-2 and TRBJ2-5; D uncertain. The end of the DNA fits TRBJ2-7 better, so the J call may be wrong. Per germline, CDR1 LGHNA and CDR2 YNFKEQ. This CDR3 region has 14 residues. The CDR3 DNA is TGTGCCAGCAGCCGCGACTTGCAAGGCGACGAGCAGTACTTC. Translation: CASSRDLQGDEQYF.

This clone was found a few times. V gene TRBV28 combines with J gene TRBJ2-7, with D perhaps matching TRBD2 (6 bases). The ends were cut back, 7 bases at V and 5 bases at J, with 21 bases in the middle. Germline V lookup: CDR1 MDHEN, CDR2 SYDVKM. The CDR3 contains 15 residues. The CDR3 reads CASISSGGPRHEQYF. CDR3 nucleotide sequence: TGTGCCAGCATTAGTAGCGGAGGGCCGCGACACGAGCAGTACTTC.

This rearrangement joins TRBV19 to TRBJ1-1; 7 bases map to TRBD1. Germline loops: CDR1 LNHDA, CDR2 SQIVND (reference sequence). CDR3 length: 18 residues. Trimming took 5 bases from V and 0 from J; bases not matched to a gene: 15. CDR3 residues: CASSFAHPQGEMNTEAFF. CDR3 sequence (DNA): TGTGCCAGTAGTTTCGCCCATCCTCAGGGGGAAATGAACACTGAAGCTTTCTTT.

J is TRBJ2-1 and V is TRBV6-6; 9 bases line up with TRBD2. This CDR3 spans 16 amino acids. V shed 6 bases, J shed 0 bases, and the junction held 6 bases outside the gene matches. Germline V gives CDR1 MNHNY, CDR2 SVGAGI (reference sequence). CDR3 sequence reads: CASRSLAGNSYNEQFF. In DNA form, the CDR3 reads TGTGCCAGCAGGTCGCTAGCGGGGAACTCCTACAATGAGCAGTTCTTC.

This clone has just a few counts. This chain joins TRBV7-2 and TRBJ2-1; D gene uncertain. Trimming pared 6 bases from V and 3 bases from J, leaving 9 bases between. This CDR3 spans 13 amino acids. Germline-derived CDR1 and CDR2 are SGHTA and FQGNSA. CDR3 coding DNA: TGTGCCAGCAGTTATTCTAGCTACAATGAGCAGTTCTTC. It specifies CASSYSSYNEQFF.

In its sample, this clone was seen a few times. V gene TRBV7-2 combines with J gene TRBJ1-1; 7 bases are shared with TRBD1. With 4 bases clipped from V and 8 bases from J, the junction kept 7 bases outside the gene matches. The CDR3 length is 13 residues. The germline V gene has CDR1 SGHTA and CDR2 FQGNSA. CDR3 region: CASSSTGQAEAFF. The CDR3 coding sequence is TGTGCCAGCAGCTCAACAGGACAGGCCGAAGCTTTCTTT.

The chain links TRBV7-3 to TRBJ2-7; weak D call: TRBD1 (5 bases). Per the germline V gene, CDR1 is SGHTA and CDR2 is FQGTGA. This CDR3 contains 13 residues. Trimming removed 5 bases at V and 1 base at J, with 9 bases between. In DNA, the CDR3 is TGTGCCAGCAGCCCTGGACATTCCTACGAGCAGTACTTC. It is translated as CASSPGHSYEQYF.

CDR3 sequence: CAWSVGLATRSHTQYF. The CDR3 DNA reads as TGTGCCTGGAGTGTAGGACTAGCAACCAGATCTCATACGCAGTATTTT. The chain links TRBV30 to TRBJ2-3; 8 bases map to TRBD2. Germline CDR1 is GTSNPN and CDR2 is SVGIG (reference sequence). With 0 bases clipped from V and 7 bases from J, the junction kept 12 bases outside the gene matches. The CDR3 is 16 residues long.

In its sample, this clone was seen a few times. The chain carries TRBV6-5 and TRBJ2-1; a possible D gene is TRBD2 (6 bases). Germline CDR1 and CDR2: MNHEY and SVGAGI. This CDR3 is built from 15 residues. Trimming took 6 bases from V and 4 from J, leaving 16 bases between them. The CDR3 DNA reads TGTGCCAGCAGATACGATAGCGGAACGTACAATGAGCAGTTCTTC. It translates to CASRYDSGTYNEQFF.

The V call is TRBV5-4, the J call TRBJ1-2, with 8 bases aligning to TRBD1. Germline loops: CDR1 SGHNT, CDR2 YYREEE (reference sequence). Trimming took 0 bases from V and 6 from J; bases not matched to a gene: 7. This CDR3 has 15 residues. The CDR3 reads CASSLGQQGEDGYTF. The CDR3 DNA reads TGTGCCAGCAGCTTGGGGCAACAGGGGGAGGATGGCTACACCTTC. The whole variable domain, filled in from reference TRBV5-4 and TRBJ1-2, reads ETGVTQSPTHLIKTRGQQVTLRCSSQSGHNTVSWYQQALGQGPQFIFQYYREEENGRGNFPPRFSGLQFPNYSSELNVNALELDDSALYLCASSLGQQGEDGYTFGSGTRLTVV.